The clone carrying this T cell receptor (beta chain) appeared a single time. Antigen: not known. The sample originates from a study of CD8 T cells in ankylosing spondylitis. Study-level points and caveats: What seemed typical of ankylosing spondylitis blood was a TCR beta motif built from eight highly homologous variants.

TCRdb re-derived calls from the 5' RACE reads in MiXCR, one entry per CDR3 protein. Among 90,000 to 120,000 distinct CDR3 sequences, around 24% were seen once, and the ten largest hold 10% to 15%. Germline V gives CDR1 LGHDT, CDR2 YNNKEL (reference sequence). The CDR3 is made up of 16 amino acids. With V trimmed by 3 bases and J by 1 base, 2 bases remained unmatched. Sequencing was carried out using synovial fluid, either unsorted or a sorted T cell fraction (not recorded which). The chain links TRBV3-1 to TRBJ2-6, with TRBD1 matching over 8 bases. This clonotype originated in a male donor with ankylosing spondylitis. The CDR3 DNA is TGTGCCAGCAGCCAGGACAGGGTGTCTGGGGCCAACGTCCTGACTTTC. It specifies CASSQDRVSGANVLTF.